This TCR beta chain is from a study of T and B cells in COVID-19 patients. In the study overall: Most recovered patients had mild to moderate COVID-19 treated as outpatients.

Each TRB amplification used roughly 240-550 ng of genomic DNA from blood. Study conclusions and caveats: In COVID-19 patients, T cell receptor beta variable and joining gene use was reportedly strongly skewed.

This clonotype showed up just once. Antigen unknown. TRB rearrangements were amplified by multiplex PCR with BIOMED2 TRB-A/B primers. TCRdb used MiXCR to reprocess the multiplex PCR reads, holding one entry per CDR3 protein. The sample yields around 9,000 distinct CDR3 sequences, 31% seen once. CDR1 and CDR2 (germline): SGHTA, FQGNSA. V was pared by 6 bases and J by 7 bases, with 7 bases of the junction left unmatched. The CDR3 is 14 residues long. The sequencing sample was made of blood. The V and J genes are TRBV7-2 and TRBJ1-4, with 8 bases aligning to TRBD1. The clonotype comes from a human donor who had recovered from COVID-19. DNA of the CDR3: TGTGCCAGCAGGATTGGACAGGGTGGTGAAAAACTGTTTTTT. Its protein product is CASRIGQGGEKLFF.